The 32 T cell receptor beta chains in this list originate from one sample, sequenced in a study of cytomegalovirus exposure and HLA in healthy donors. Sequencing was performed with immunoSEQ multiplex PCR; in TCRdb, only in-frame clones are kept and a portion is missing. The sample lists about 84,000 clones; roughly 93% were seen once. The sequenced sample consisted of PBMCs. These receptors were collected from a man in his thirties or forties in good health and CMV-seronegative.

Concerning this clone: The sample holds other DNA sequences that translate to the same CDR3. The chain uses TRBV2 and TRBJ2-2; 9 bases line up with TRBD2. Germline CDR1 reads SNHLY; CDR2 reads FYNNEI. Trimming took 4 bases from V and 11 from J; bases not matched to a gene: 11. The CDR3 runs 15 residues. CDR3 sequence reads: CASSGPSGNSGELFF. The CDR3, as DNA: TGTGCCAGCAGTGGTCCTAGCGGGAATAGCGGAGAGCTGTTTTTT.

J is TRBJ2-3 and V is TRBV2, with TRBD2 matching 11 bases. Germline V gives CDR1 SNHLY, CDR2 FYNNEI. The CDR3 loop spans 15 amino acids. V dropped 7 bases and J dropped 5; count of bases not matched to a gene: 8. The CDR3 DNA is TGTGCCAGCAATCCACTAGCGGGAGTGGGAGATACGCAGTATTTT. This gives the protein CASNPLAGVGDTQYF.

The CDR3 region is CASTHGRDAFF. CDR3 DNA: TGCGCCAGCACCCACGGGAGGGACGCTTTCTTT. V and J are TRBV4-1 and TRBJ1-1, with D perhaps matching TRBD1 (5 bases). This CDR3 is built from 11 residues. The germline V gene encodes CDR1 MGHRA and CDR2 YSYEKL. The germline V and J ends were trimmed by 7 bases and 11 bases, with 14 bases remaining between them.

This chain uses TRBV19 with TRBJ2-7; 13 nucleotides match TRBD2. The V gene end was trimmed by 8 bases and the J gene end by 6 bases; junction bases not matched to a gene: 7. The length of the CDR3 is 14 residues. Germline loops: CDR1 LNHDA, CDR2 SQIVND (reference sequence). The CDR3 reads CASGGLAGDGEQYF. The DNA for the CDR3 is TGTGCCAGTGGAGGACTAGCGGGAGACGGCGAGCAGTACTTC.

The chain couples TRBV19 to TRBJ1-1; 7 nucleotides align to TRBD1. After removal of 5 bases from V and 5 bases from J, the junction contained 8 bases not matched to a gene. The CDR3 loop spans 14 amino acids. Germline V gene data show CDR1 as LNHDA and CDR2 as SQIVND (reference sequence). CDR3 sequence reads: CASSVNRGGTEAFF. CDR3 nucleotide sequence: TGTGCCAGTAGTGTTAACAGGGGTGGAACTGAAGCTTTCTTT.

The V and J genes are TRBV28 and TRBJ2-7; TRBD1 is a possible D gene (5 bases). The CDR3 runs 14 residues. Looked up from germline, CDR1 is MDHEN and CDR2 is SYDVKM. V lost 4 bases and J lost 0, with 10 bases in between. CDR3 sequence (DNA): TGTGCCAGCAGTTCCAGACAGATCTCCTACGAGCAGTACTTC. The encoded protein is CASSSRQISYEQYF. The variable domain in full, with the rest retrieved from reference TRBV28 and TRBJ2-7, is DVKVTQSSRYLVKRTGEKVFLECVQDMDHENMFWYRQDPGLGLRLIYFSYDVKMKEKGDIPEGYSVSREKKERFSLILESASTNQTSMYLCASSSRQISYEQYFGPGTRLTVT.

This clone was detected only a few times. The V call is TRBV18, the J call TRBJ2-1, with D perhaps TRBD2 (5 bases). The germline CDR1 and CDR2 sequences are KGHSH and LQKENI. The CDR3 loop spans 13 amino acids. Trimming removed 3 bases from V and 9 bases from J, with 12 bases in between. CDR3 nucleotides: TGTGCCAGCTCACCGGATATAGGGAGTGAGCAGTTCTTC. This translates into CASSPDIGSEQFF.

With respect to this clone: This same CDR3 is encoded by further DNA sequences in the sample. In nucleotides, the CDR3 is TGTGCCAGCAGCTTGGGCCTCTCCTACGAGCAGTACTTC. The encoded protein is CASSLGLSYEQYF. The genes are TRBV28 and TRBJ2-7; D unclear. The CDR3 covers 13 residues. Trimming took 6 bases from V and 0 from J, leaving 9 bases between them. Germline lookup yields CDR1 MDHEN and CDR2 SYDVKM.

The chain links TRBV19 to TRBJ2-1; 9 bases match TRBD2. Germline CDR1 LNHDA, CDR2 SQIVND (reference sequence). J was trimmed by 4 bases and V by 5 bases; bases with no gene match: 15. The CDR3 extends over 18 amino acids. The CDR3 here is CASSPLTSGGFFYNEQFF. The CDR3 nucleotides are TGTGCCAGTAGTCCCCTGACTAGCGGAGGATTTTTTTACAATGAGCAGTTCTTC. The complete variable domain, with remaining parts taken from reference TRBV19 and TRBJ2-1, reads DGGITQSPKYLFRKEGQNVTLSCEQNLNHDAMYWYRQDPGQGLRLIYYSQIVNDFQKGDIAEGYSVSREKKESFPLTVTSAQKNPTAFYLCASSPLTSGGFFYNEQFFGPGTRLTVL.

The chain is built from TRBV7-9 and TRBJ1-1; D unclear. V was shortened by 1 base and J by 1 base, with 7 bases between the two germline ends. The CDR3 spans 14 residues. Germline V gives CDR1 SEHNR, CDR2 FQNEAQ (reference sequence). CDR3 amino acids: CASSLGASNTEAFF. The CDR3 DNA sequence: TGTGCCAGCAGCTTAGGAGCCTCGAACACTGAAGCTTTCTTT.

This clone was counted only a few times. The chain uses TRBV6-1 and TRBJ1-1, with D perhaps matching TRBD1 (5 bases). V lost 0 bases, J lost 0 bases, and 17 bases lay in between. This CDR3 is 18 amino acids long. In germline, CDR1 is MNHNS, CDR2 SASEGT. CDR3 bases: TGTGCCAGCAGTGAAGCAGGTCAGGGTTTGGCGGTGAACACTGAAGCTTTCTTT. Encoded protein: CASSEAGQGLAVNTEAFF.

In DNA, the CDR3 is TGTGCCAGTAGCGGGAGGATGGGACGGGGCTCCTACGAGCAGTACTTC. Protein: CASSGRMGRGSYEQYF. The chain has TRBV19 and TRBJ2-7, with TRBD2 identical over 7 bases. V lost 6 bases and J lost 0; bases outside the gene matches: 11. The CDR3 is 16 amino acids. Germline V gene sequence: CDR1 LNHDA, CDR2 SQIVND (reference sequence).

CDR3 nucleotides: TGTGCCAGTGACTCGGGGGGCAATTCGGAGACCCAGTACTTC. Translating gives CASDSGGNSETQYF. This chain uses TRBV19 with TRBJ2-5, with TRBD2 as a possible D gene (7 bases). Germline V lookup: CDR1 LNHDA, CDR2 SQIVND (reference sequence). The V and J ends lost 8 bases and 5 bases respectively, with 18 bases between them. This CDR3 contains 14 residues. The variable domain in full, with the rest retrieved from reference TRBV19 and TRBJ2-5, is DGGITQSPKYLFRKEGQNVTLSCEQNLNHDAMYWYRQDPGQGLRLIYYSQIVNDFQKGDIAEGYSVSREKKESFPLTVTSAQKNPTAFYLCASDSGGNSETQYFGPGTRLLVL.

This clone was observed a single time. J is TRBJ2-1 and V is TRBV2; D gene ambiguous. The CDR3 length is 13 residues. The germline V and J ends were trimmed by 9 bases and 6 bases, with 15 bases remaining between them. Germline V lookup: CDR1 SNHLY, CDR2 FYNNEI. For the CDR3, the DNA is TGTGCCAGTAGAATCAGCGCCCGCAATGAGCAGTTCTTC. It encodes CASRISARNEQFF.

This clone was seen only once. The chain has TRBV6-6 and TRBJ1-1, with 9 bases aligning to TRBD1. J lost 1 base, V lost 5 bases, and 5 bases had no gene match. The CDR3 has 15 amino acids. Germline V gene lookup returns CDR1 MNHNY and CDR2 SVGAGI (reference sequence). The chain's CDR3 is CASSLMGQGNTEAFF. Written as DNA, the CDR3 is TGTGCCAGCAGTCTAATGGGACAGGGGAACACTGAAGCTTTCTTT.

The chain couples TRBV19 to TRBJ2-5; 7 nucleotides agree with TRBD1. V trimming: 7 bases; J trimming: 4 bases; junction bases outside the gene matches: 9. This CDR3 has 14 residues. Germline V gene data show CDR1 as LNHDA and CDR2 as SQIVND (reference sequence). CDR3 region: CASNTGVWGETQYF. In DNA form, the CDR3 reads TGTGCCAGTAACACAGGGGTTTGGGGAGAGACCCAGTACTTC. The whole variable domain, filled in from reference TRBV19 and TRBJ2-5, reads DGGITQSPKYLFRKEGQNVTLSCEQNLNHDAMYWYRQDPGQGLRLIYYSQIVNDFQKGDIAEGYSVSREKKESFPLTVTSAQKNPTAFYLCASNTGVWGETQYFGPGTRLLVL.

This rearrangement joins TRBV10-3 to TRBJ1-1; D may be TRBD1 (6 bases). V was clipped by 4 bases and J by 6 bases, with 15 bases between them. CDR1 is ENHRY, CDR2 SYGVKD, per germline. CDR3 length equals 14 residues. The CDR3 bases are TGTGCCATCAGTGTGACAGGTGACTCAGCTGAAGCTTTCTTT. Protein sequence: CAISVTGDSAEAFF.

The V call is TRBV5-1, the J call TRBJ2-3; 9 nucleotides align to TRBD2. Germline V gives CDR1 SGHRS, CDR2 YFSETQ. The junction had 14 bases not matched to a gene; V was cut back by 7 bases and J by 5 bases. There are 16 residues in the CDR3. CDR3 protein: CASRGSAGGQKDTQYF. CDR3 coding DNA: TGCGCCAGCCGCGGGTCCGCGGGGGGGCAAAAAGATACGCAGTATTTT.

The CDR3 coding sequence is TGTGCCAGCAACCGGCCAGCGGGAGACGGGGGGGAGCTGTTTTTT. This translates into CASNRPAGDGGELFF. The chain employs TRBV2 and TRBJ2-2; 8 bases align to TRBD2. Germline-derived CDR1 and CDR2 are SNHLY and FYNNEI. V shed 7 bases, J shed 8 bases, and the junction held 12 bases outside the gene matches. The CDR3 is 15 residues long. The variable domain in full, completed from reference TRBV2 and TRBJ2-2, reads EPEVTQTPSHQVTQMGQEVILRCVPISNHLYFYWYRQILGQKVEFLVSFYNNEISEKSEIFDDQFSVERPDGSNFTLKIRSTKLEDSAMYFCASNRPAGDGGELFFGEGSRLTVL.

The J gene is TRBJ2-7, the V gene TRBV21-1; TRBD1 reflects the table's D call only, with no check against the DNA. TRBV21-1 is a recognized pseudogene. The CDR3 has 15 residues. The CDR3 DNA reads TGTGCCAGCAGCGAAGACAGAGTATCCTCCTACGAGCAGTACTTC. This encodes CASSEDRVSSYEQYF.

This chain links TRBV28 with TRBJ1-3; TRBD1 matches 7 bases. Looked up from germline, CDR1 is MDHEN and CDR2 is SYDVKM. This CDR3 is built from 14 residues. The J segment lost 2 bases and the V segment lost 7 bases, leaving 5 bases of the junction unmatched. The CDR3 loop reads CASTPQGAGNTIYF. CDR3 in DNA: TGTGCCAGCACCCCGCAGGGGGCTGGAAACACCATATATTTT.

This chain joins TRBV7-8 and TRBJ2-7, with 10 bases fitting TRBD1. This CDR3 has 15 amino acids. Germline V gene sequence: CDR1 SGHVS, CDR2 FQNEAQ. The junction had 12 bases not matched to a gene; V was cut back by 7 bases and J by 6 bases. CDR3 sequence (DNA): TGTGCCAGCACCGGAGGACAGGGGGTCAATGGCGAGCAGTACTTC. Translation: CASTGGQGVNGEQYF.

The genes are TRBV18 and TRBJ2-7; 10 nucleotides match TRBD1. With V trimmed by 0 bases and J by 6 bases, 5 bases remained unmatched. This CDR3 contains 15 residues. Germline CDR1 and CDR2: KGHSH and LQKENI. CDR3 in amino acids: CASSPPGTGVGEQYF. The CDR3 DNA reads as TGTGCCAGCTCACCACCCGGGACAGGGGTAGGCGAGCAGTACTTC.

CDR3 residues: CASSYGDTRYEQYF. In DNA form, the CDR3 reads TGTGCCAGCAGCTACGGGGACACCCGCTACGAGCAGTACTTC. The gene calls are TRBV11-2 and TRBJ2-7; TRBD1 is a possible D gene (6 bases). From germline, CDR1 is SGHAT and CDR2 FQNNGV. The V gene lost 4 bases and the J gene lost 3 bases, with 13 bases spanning the gap. The CDR3 runs 14 residues.

J is TRBJ1-1 and V is TRBV11-2, with D perhaps matching TRBD1 (5 bases). Germline V lookup: CDR1 SGHAT, CDR2 FQNNGV. This CDR3 is 13 amino acids long. Trimming removed 3 bases from V and 2 bases from J, with 7 bases in between. CDR3 amino acids: CASSFDRNTEAFF. CDR3 sequence (DNA): TGTGCCAGCAGCTTTGACAGAAACACTGAAGCTTTCTTT.

This chain links TRBV6-5 with TRBJ2-7; a possible D gene is TRBD1 (7 bases). Germline V gene data show CDR1 as MNHEY and CDR2 as SVGAGI. Trimming cost V 7 bases and J 0 bases, with 16 bases left between them. The CDR3 extends over 15 amino acids. The CDR3 DNA reads TGTGCCAGCAACCGCGGGACAGCGCTCTCCTACGAGCAGTACTTC. It codes for CASNRGTALSYEQYF.

This chain connects TRBV5-8 to TRBJ1-6; perhaps TRBD1 as D (5 bases). Trimming took off 1 base at V and 9 bases at J, with 14 bases between the two ends. CDR1 is SGHTS, CDR2 YDEGEE, per germline. This CDR3 spans 15 amino acids. CDR3 bases: TGTGCCAGCAGCTTGTTTCAGGGAACACTTTCACCCCTCCACTTT. Translation: CASSLFQGTLSPLHF.

This sequence joins TRBV6-5 and TRBJ2-5; tentative D call: TRBD2 (6 bases). With 11 bases removed from V and 2 bases from J, the gap between germline ends came to 18 bases. Per the germline V gene, CDR1 is MNHEY and CDR2 is SVGAGI. The CDR3 spans 14 residues. For the CDR3, the DNA is TGTGCCGTCGCAATCGGGGACTCTCAAGAGACCCAGTACTTC. Translated, it gives CAVAIGDSQETQYF.

The CDR3 spells CASSQRTGPSYEQYF. DNA of the CDR3: TGTGCCAGCAGCCAACGGACAGGCCCGTCCTACGAGCAGTACTTC. The V call is TRBV5-5, the J call TRBJ2-7; 7 bases agree with TRBD1. Germline lookup yields CDR1 SGHKS and CDR2 YYEKEE (reference sequence). The CDR3 sequence is 15 residues long. The trim removed 4 bases at V and 1 base at J, leaving 8 bases unmatched.

The chain combines TRBV5-1 with TRBJ1-3; 9 bases are a match to TRBD1. CDR1 is SGHRS, CDR2 YFSETQ, per germline. CDR3 length equals 15 residues. V lost 3 bases, J lost 1 base, and 2 bases stayed unmatched. For the CDR3, the DNA is TGCGCCAGCAGCTCGACAGGGGGGTCTGGAAACACCATATATTTT. Amino acid sequence: CASSSTGGSGNTIYF.

This chain links TRBV5-1 with TRBJ1-1; TRBD1 agrees at 7 bases. Germline CDR1 is SGHRS and CDR2 is YFSETQ. V lost 0 bases, J lost 5 bases, and 4 bases stayed unmatched. This CDR3 region has 14 residues. CDR3 bases: TGCGCCAGCAGCTTGGACAGGGGTAGTACTGAAGCTTTCTTT. It translates to CASSLDRGSTEAFF.

This clone was observed once. The chain couples TRBV6-5 to TRBJ1-1; TRBD1 might be the D (6 bases). Germline V gene lookup returns CDR1 MNHEY and CDR2 SVGAGI. The CDR3 loop spans 15 amino acids. Trimming cost V 1 base and J 4 bases, with 13 bases left between them. The CDR3 bases are TGTGCCAGCAGTTACTTGGGGGCCGGCGGCACTGAAGCTTTCTTT. This translates into CASSYLGAGGTEAFF.